The 29 T cell receptor beta chains in this list originate from one sample, sequenced in a study of Graves' ophthalmopathy and Graves' hyperthyroidism. CDR3 regions of TCR beta were amplified from RNA transcripts. HTBI primers served in a first-round RT-PCR, which a second-round multiplex PCR followed. TCRdb itself ran the multiplex PCR reads through MiXCR, one entry per CDR3 protein. Of more than 300,000 distinct CDR3 sequences listed, just over 15% are singletons. The specimen was peripheral blood. The receptors shown here come from a woman aged 18-35 years with stable Graves' hyperthyroidism.

This clonotype came up a few times. The chain combines TRBV5-1 with TRBJ1-1, with D unresolved. Germline V gene sequence: CDR1 SGHRS, CDR2 YFSETQ. V was shortened by 0 bases and J by 6 bases, with 15 bases between the two germline ends. The CDR3 has 15 residues. CDR3 nucleotide sequence: TGCGCCAGCAGCTTGGAGCCAGTGGGCATCTCTGAAGCTTTCTTT. It is translated as CASSLEPVGISEAFF.

This clonotype was detected ten times or more. The chain couples TRBV13 to TRBJ2-7, with D possibly TRBD1 on 5 matching bases. Per germline, CDR1 PRHDT and CDR2 FYEKMQ (reference sequence). Trimming left V 1 base short and J 6 bases short, with 25 bases between. The CDR3 is 18 amino acids. Here the CDR3 reads CASSLAFRAGWSSGEQYF. The CDR3 nucleotides read TGTGCCAGCAGCTTAGCATTTCGGGCAGGGTGGAGTTCGGGCGAGCAGTACTTC. Filled out from reference TRBV13 and TRBJ2-7, the complete variable domain reads AAGVIQSPRHLIKEKRETATLKCYPIPRHDTVYWYQQGPGQDPQFLISFYEKMQSDKGSIPDRFSAQQFSDYHSELNMSSLELGDSALYFCASSLAFRAGWSSGEQYFGPGTRLTVT.

There are many counts of this clonotype. The gene calls are TRBV12-3 or TRBV12-4 and TRBJ2-2; tentatively, D is TRBD1 (5 bases). This CDR3 is 15 amino acids long. V dropped 5 bases and J dropped 4 bases, with 14 bases sitting between them. CDR3 amino acids: CASSRGAATTGELFF. DNA for the CDR3: TGTGCCAGCAGTAGGGGCGCGGCTACCACCGGGGAGCTGTTTTTT.

This clonotype appeared many times. This chain joins TRBV12-3 or TRBV12-4 and TRBJ1-1; 9 nucleotides agree with TRBD1. The CDR3 has 17 residues. Trimming at V came to 5 bases and at J to 0 bases, leaving 10 bases not matched to a gene. Here the CDR3 reads CASSLGTGSLLNTEAFF. CDR3 coding DNA: TGTGCCAGCAGTCTTGGGACAGGGAGCCTTTTGAACACTGAAGCTTTCTTT.

The CDR3, as DNA: TGTGCCAGCCTCGACCCGAGCAGCACTGAAGCTTTCTTT. This gives the protein CASLDPSSTEAFF. V and J are TRBV28 and TRBJ1-1; no firm D call. This CDR3 is built from 13 residues. Trimming shortened V by 8 bases and J by 4 bases, and 14 bases separated the two germline ends. Germline CDR1 and CDR2: MDHEN and SYDVKM.

The table lists this clonotype with many counts. The CDR3 DNA sequence: TGTGCCAGCAGTACCACCGGGACAGTCTCCGAGCAGTACTTC. It specifies CASSTTGTVSEQYF. This chain uses TRBV6-2 or TRBV6-3 with TRBJ2-7; 7 bases agree with TRBD1. Germline loops: CDR1 MNHEY, CDR2 SVGEGT. Unmatched junction bases numbered 10, after V lost 5 bases and J lost 6 bases. The CDR3 covers 14 residues.

There are a few counts of this clonotype. The chain couples TRBV24-1 to TRBJ1-1, with D possibly being TRBD1 (5 bases). CDR1 and CDR2 from the germline V gene are KGHDR and SFDVKD. The ends were cut back, 3 bases at V and 6 bases at J, with 10 bases in the middle. There are 13 residues in the CDR3. In nucleotides, the CDR3 is TGTGCCACCAGTGATAGGGGAGGGGCTGAAGCTTTCTTT. It is translated as CATSDRGGAEAFF.

Ten or more counts support this clonotype. The gene calls are TRBV29-1 and TRBJ1-2; the D is unclear. V dropped 6 bases and J dropped 7 bases, with 12 bases sitting between them. CDR3 length: 11 residues. Germline CDR1 is SQVTM and CDR2 is ANQGSEA. In nucleotides, the CDR3 is TGCAGCGTCGCTGACAAGGGTGGCTACACCTTC. It is translated as CSVADKGGYTF. The variable domain in full, completed from reference TRBV29-1 and TRBJ1-2, reads SAVISQKPSRDICQRGTSLTIQCQVDSQVTMMFWYRQQPGQSLTLIATANQGSEATYESGFVIDKFPISRPNLTFSTLTVSNMSPEDSSIYLCSVADKGGYTFGSGTRLTVV.

The J gene is TRBJ2-2, the V gene TRBV6-5, with D hard to call. Trimming cost V 2 bases and J 4 bases, with 5 bases left between them. Per germline, CDR1 MNHEY and CDR2 SVGAGI. The CDR3 is 13 amino acids. The CDR3 region has the DNA TGTGCCAGCAGTTACACAGCCACCGGGGAGCTGTTTTTT. This sequence encodes CASSYTATGELFF.

At least ten counts were recorded for this clonotype. This chain's CDR3 is CATSRGGSGESYEQYF. The CDR3 DNA sequence: TGTGCCACCAGCAGAGGCGGTAGCGGGGAGTCCTACGAGCAGTACTTC. The chain combines TRBV15 with TRBJ2-7, with TRBD2 matching 8 bases. Germline V gene lookup returns CDR1 LNHNV and CDR2 YYDKDF (reference sequence). The CDR3 spans 16 residues. V lost 1 base and J lost 1; bases outside the gene matches: 6. The full variable domain, rest sourced from reference TRBV15 and TRBJ2-7, is DAMVIQNPRYQVTQFGKPVTLSCSQTLNHNVMYWYQQKSSQAPKLLFHYYDKDFNNEADTPDNFQSRRPNTSFCFLDIRSPGLGDTAMYLCATSRGGSGESYEQYFGPGTRLTVT.

Points on this clonotype: A much larger clone differs by one base, so this may be a read error. This chain links TRBV7-9 with TRBJ2-7; TRBD1 agrees at 7 bases. Germline V gene lookup returns CDR1 SEHNR and CDR2 FQNEAQ (reference sequence). The CDR3 is 15 residues long. Trimming cost V 5 bases and J 2 bases; bases outside gene matches: 9. The CDR3 nucleotides are TGTGCCAGCAGCCTCCGGGACAGCGTTACCTACGAGCAGTACGTC. Its protein is CASSLRDSVTYEQYV.

CDR3 nucleotide sequence: TGCGCCAGCAGTGAGTCTACAGGGGTAAATTTTCCCTACGAGCAGTACTTC. The encoded protein is CASSESTGVNFPYEQYF. J is TRBJ2-7 and V is TRBV10-2, with 7 positions matching TRBD1. V was pared by 0 bases and J by 2 bases, with 10 bases of the junction left unmatched. The CDR3 loop spans 17 amino acids. Germline V gene lookup returns CDR1 WSHSY and CDR2 SAAADI.

This rearrangement joins TRBV3-1 to TRBJ2-7, with 11 bases fitting TRBD1. V lost 0 bases to trimming and J lost 2 bases; unmatched junction nucleotides: 0. CDR3 length: 15 residues. The germline V gene has CDR1 LGHDT and CDR2 YNNKEL (reference sequence). The CDR3 is CASSQEGQGAYEQYF. Written as DNA, the CDR3 is TGTGCCAGCAGCCAAGAGGGACAGGGGGCCTACGAGCAGTACTTC.

This clonotype was observed many times. The V call is TRBV4-1, the J call TRBJ2-5; D is unresolved. Germline assignment: CDR1 MGHRA and CDR2 YSYEKL. Trimming shortened V by 3 bases and J by 0 bases, and 8 bases separated the two germline ends. This CDR3 spans 14 amino acids. The CDR3 reads CASSQRWYQETQYF. CDR3 DNA: TGCGCCAGCAGCCAGAGATGGTACCAAGAGACCCAGTACTTC.

This clonotype was seen many times. This sequence joins TRBV6-1 and TRBJ1-6, with D possibly TRBD1 on 5 matching bases. Trimming stripped 0 bases from V and 8 bases from J, with 14 bases between. Per the germline V gene, CDR1 is MNHNS and CDR2 is SASEGT. The CDR3 runs to 16 residues. In nucleotides, the CDR3 is TGTGCCAGCAGTGAAGCCAGCCCCAGGGTGGATTCACCCCTCCACTTT. This codes for CASSEASPRVDSPLHF.

This clonotype was observed many times. This chain's CDR3 is CASSYSASAVLKQYF. As DNA, the CDR3 is TGTGCCAGCAGTTACTCTGCTAGCGCGGTCTTGAAGCAGTACTTC. This chain joins TRBV6-5 and TRBJ2-7; the D gene is possibly TRBD2 (6 bases). V was trimmed by 0 bases and J by 8 bases, leaving 17 bases between them. The CDR3 is 15 residues long. Germline values: CDR1 MNHEY, CDR2 SVGAGI.

Turning to this clonotype: No conserved phenylalanine or tryptophan is present at the end of the CDR3, so a read error is the likely explanation. V gene TRBV6-1 combines with J gene TRBJ1-5, with D uncertain. The germline V gene encodes CDR1 MNHNS and CDR2 SASEGT. This CDR3 has 13 amino acids. This CDR3 reads CASKVATNQPQHV. CDR3 DNA: TGTGCTTCGAAAGTCGCGACCAATCAGCCCCAGCATGTT.

This clonotype was seen repeatedly, ten times or more. This chain uses TRBV2 with TRBJ2-7; D gene unclear. Germline lookup yields CDR1 SNHLY and CDR2 FYNNEI. V lost 3 bases, J lost 4 bases, and 22 bases lay in between. CDR3 length: 17 amino acids. CDR3 sequence reads: CASSDLRLDWVLYEQYF. The DNA for the CDR3 is TGTGCCAGCAGTGATTTGAGACTTGACTGGGTACTATACGAGCAGTACTTC. Complete variable domain (other parts from reference TRBV2 and TRBJ2-7): EPEVTQTPSHQVTQMGQEVILRCVPISNHLYFYWYRQILGQKVEFLVSFYNNEISEKSEIFDDQFSVERPDGSNFTLKIRSTKLEDSAMYFCASSDLRLDWVLYEQYFGPGTRLTVT.

This clonotype was seen repeatedly, ten times or more. The chain links TRBV7-2 to TRBJ2-7; D not resolved. The germline V gene encodes CDR1 SGHTA and CDR2 FQGNSA. The CDR3 runs 14 residues. The V gene lost 5 bases and the J gene lost 2 bases, with 13 bases spanning the gap. The CDR3 reads CASSPELKTYEQYF. The DNA for the CDR3 is TGTGCCAGCAGCCCAGAGCTAAAAACCTACGAGCAGTACTTC.

This chain connects TRBV2 to TRBJ2-5, with 12 bases that match TRBD2. V shed 6 bases, J shed 4 bases, and the junction held 6 bases outside the gene matches. This CDR3 comprises 15 residues. From germline, CDR1 is SNHLY and CDR2 FYNNEI. The CDR3 protein is CASRWTSGVGETQYF. The CDR3 region has the DNA TGTGCCAGCAGGTGGACTAGCGGGGTCGGAGAGACCCAGTACTTC. Full variable domain (outside the CDR3, taken from reference TRBV2 and TRBJ2-5): EPEVTQTPSHQVTQMGQEVILRCVPISNHLYFYWYRQILGQKVEFLVSFYNNEISEKSEIFDDQFSVERPDGSNFTLKIRSTKLEDSAMYFCASRWTSGVGETQYFGPGTRLLVL.

In its sample, this clonotype was seen many times. The chain carries TRBV12-3 or TRBV12-4 and TRBJ1-5; 10 nucleotides line up with TRBD1. The CDR3 has 18 residues. V gave up 6 bases and J gave up 2 bases; unmatched junction bases: 13. The CDR3: CASSLFVGGTGGNQPQHF. In DNA, the CDR3 is TGTGCCAGCAGCCTTTTTGTCGGGGGGACAGGGGGCAATCAGCCCCAGCATTTT.

This clonotype was recorded many times. A read error may account for a junction end that differs from germline. This chain uses TRBV7-7 with TRBJ2-7; possibly TRBD1 or TRBD2 for D (5 bases each). Germline V gene lookup returns CDR1 SSHAT and CDR2 FNYEAQ (reference sequence). The CDR3 has 13 amino acids. Written as DNA, the CDR3 is TGTGCTAGCAGCTCCGGGACGTCCGGCGAGCAGTACTTC. This codes for CASSSGTSGEQYF.

At least ten counts were recorded for this clonotype. The genes are TRBV5-6 and TRBJ1-1; D uncertain. V dropped 6 bases and J dropped 4 bases, with 10 bases sitting between them. This CDR3 contains 12 residues. The germline gives CDR1 SGHDT, CDR2 YYEEEE. CDR3 in amino acids: CASNNWSTEAFF. CDR3 nucleotide sequence: TGTGCCAGCAATAATTGGAGCACTGAAGCTTTCTTT. The variable domain in full, completed from reference TRBV5-6 and TRBJ1-1, reads DAGVTQSPTHLIKTRGQQVTLRCSPKSGHDTVSWYQQALGQGPQFIFQYYEEEERQRGNFPDRFSGHQFPNYSSELNVNALLLGDSALYLCASNNWSTEAFFGQGTRLTVV.

V usage is TRBV27 and J usage is TRBJ1-1; D gene uncertain. The V gene lost 6 bases and the J gene lost 1 base, with 12 bases spanning the gap. The germline CDR1 and CDR2 sequences are MNHEY and SMNVEV (reference sequence). The CDR3 extends over 14 amino acids. CDR3 coding DNA: TGTGCCAGCAGCTCGCTCAAAACGAACACTGAAGCTTTCTTT. It encodes CASSSLKTNTEAFF.

The sample holds many counts of this clonotype. The chain recombines TRBV19 with TRBJ1-1; TRBD1 agrees at 7 bases. Germline V gene lookup returns CDR1 LNHDA and CDR2 SQIVND (reference sequence). This CDR3 spans 14 amino acids. Losses at the gene ends were 9 bases for V and 0 bases for J; bases not matched to a gene: 7. The CDR3 DNA reads as TGTGCCAGCACCTTGGGACAGTTGAACACTGAAGCTTTCTTT. Its protein is CASTLGQLNTEAFF.

There are many counts of this clonotype. V gene TRBV6-4 combines with J gene TRBJ1-2; 8 bases are shared with TRBD1. The CDR3 totals 17 residues. With V trimmed by 6 bases and J by 1 base, 13 bases remained unmatched. CDR1 and CDR2 (germline): MRHNA, SNTAGT. The CDR3 DNA reads as TGTGCCAGCAGCCCCCAACAGGGGGGACCCCTTAACTATGGCTACACCTTC. Translated: CASSPQQGGPLNYGYTF.

The CDR3 DNA follows: TGTGCCACCAGCAGAGATCTTTCCTATGGCTACACCTTC. Protein: CATSRDLSYGYTF. J is TRBJ1-2 and V is TRBV15, with D hard to call. CDR1 LNHNV and CDR2 YYDKDF come from the germline V gene (reference sequence). There are 13 residues in the CDR3. V lost 0 bases and J lost 4, with 6 bases in between.

This clonotype was counted at least ten times. The rearrangement joins TRBV12-3 or TRBV12-4 to TRBJ1-2, with D possibly TRBD1 on 6 matching bases. V lost 11 bases and J lost 2, with 15 bases in between. This CDR3 region has 13 residues. The CDR3 reads CAVFRGYNYGYTF. For the CDR3, the DNA is TGTGCCGTTTTCAGGGGTTACAACTATGGCTACACCTTC.

The chain employs TRBV20-1 and TRBJ1-5, with TRBD1 matching 9 bases. Germline V gene data show CDR1 as DFQATT and CDR2 as SNEGSKA (reference sequence). This CDR3 is 13 amino acids long. V dropped 4 bases and J dropped 4; count of bases not matched to a gene: 2. CDR3 protein: CSAKTGGNQPQHF. CDR3 sequence (DNA): TGCAGTGCTAAGACAGGGGGGAATCAGCCCCAGCATTTT.